This entry describes one T cell receptor (beta chain). No antigen is known for it. Profiled with immunoSEQ multiplex PCR; TCRdb holds only in-frame clones, not every one. Here the sample spans roughly 270,000 clones, around 87% being singletons. Treatment defined: roughly 20 received Ad26.COV2.S at low or high dose, single or two shots; five or six received placebo; per-sample allocation not given. Samples came from day 63 after the first vaccine or placebo injection. An adult aged 18-55 years in Boston served as the donor. Wuhan-strain SARS-CoV-2 spike was expressed by the Ad26 vector that made up the vaccine. This specimen comes from a study of Ad26.COV2.S vaccination and SARS-CoV-2 variants. The V end was cut by 10 bases, the J end by 4 bases, with 19 bases between. Germline V lookup: CDR1 MNHEY, CDR2 SMNVEV (reference sequence). This CDR3 region has 14 residues. The study's findings and limits: Considerable breadth of spike-specific CD8+ and CD4+ T cell responses has reportedly been documented following vaccination. Analytic work on TCR breadth and depth might have understated the full extent of total T cell responses.

This material consisted of peripheral blood, taken in a trial of Ad26.COV2.S vaccine versus placebo. The TCR comes from a person aged 18-60 years who received the Ad26.COV2.S COVID-19 vaccine or a placebo. J is TRBJ1-1 and V is TRBV27, with TRBD1 as a possible D gene (5 bases). The CDR3 reads CATRRGSRSTEAFF. CDR3 DNA: TGTGCCACCCGAAGGGGCTCGAGGTCCACTGAAGCTTTCTTT.